The 24 T cell receptor beta chains below all came from one sample that was sequenced in a study of regulatory T cells in long-lasting Graves disease. Sequencing libraries for TCR beta were prepared with iRepertoire HTBI primers and Arm-PCR of CDR3 regions. TCRdb re-analysed the multiplex PCR reads in MiXCR, keeping a single row per CDR3 protein. This table holds roughly 360,000 distinct CDR3 sequences, approximately 12% found once. Time point specified: newly diagnosed GD, antithyroid drugs for less than 3 months. PBMC RNA was the source of the TCR library. The same sample was also studied in work on T cells in Graves' hyperthyroidism and ophthalmopathy.

Sequencing was performed on peripheral blood mononuclear cells (PBMCs), taken at new diagnosis, from a patient treated with antithyroid drugs. Receptor source: a woman younger than 35 with Graves disease.

This clonotype was found many times. J is TRBJ2-3 and V is TRBV7-6, with a weak D call TRBD1 (6 bases). The J call may be mistaken, given a closer DNA end match to TRBJ1-1. The CDR3 extends over 13 amino acids. Germline CDR1 is SGHVS and CDR2 is FNYEAQ. The CDR3 DNA is TGTGCCAGCATCCCCGGGGGCACGGGGAGAGCTTTCTTT. Residues: CASIPGGTGRAFF.

This clonotype was observed at least ten times. The chain joins TRBV30 to TRBJ2-6; the match to TRBD1 covers 12 bases. V was clipped by 1 base and J by 3 bases; unmatched bases: 10. From germline, CDR1 is GTSNPN and CDR2 SVGIG (reference sequence). The CDR3 extends over 19 amino acids. CDR3: CAWSAPGQGARFGANVLTF. The CDR3, as DNA: TGTGCCTGGAGTGCGCCGGGACAGGGGGCTCGGTTTGGGGCCAACGTCCTGACTTTC.

This clonotype was detected once. V is TRBV20-1 and J is TRBJ1-1, with no clear D. CDR1 is DFQATT and CDR2 is SNEGSKA in the germline V gene (reference sequence). The ends were cut back, 5 bases at V and 3 bases at J, with 16 bases in the middle. This CDR3 is 14 amino acids long. CDR3 sequence reads: CSALERVVYTEAFF. The CDR3 DNA reads as TGCAGTGCTCTGGAGAGGGTCGTGTACACTGAAGCTTTCTTT.

This clonotype was observed many times. The chain couples TRBV29-1 to TRBJ2-3; 7 bases fit TRBD2. The germline CDR1 and CDR2 sequences are SQVTM and ANQGSEA. There are 14 residues in the CDR3. The junction had 7 bases not matched to a gene; V was cut back by 5 bases and J by 2 bases. The CDR3 DNA reads TGCAGCGTTCCGCGGCGGGGGACCACAGATACGCAGTATTTT. Translation: CSVPRRGTTDTQYF.

At least ten counts were recorded for this clonotype. J is TRBJ2-7 and V is TRBV12-3 or TRBV12-4; D is unresolved. This CDR3 is 14 amino acids long. V gave up 6 bases and J gave up 3 bases, with 15 bases separating them. The CDR3 spells CASSHDPSGYEQYF. In DNA form, the CDR3 reads TGTGCCAGCAGCCACGATCCATCTGGCTACGAGCAGTACTTC.

V gene TRBV28 combines with J gene TRBJ2-3; 8 nucleotides align to TRBD2. V was pared by 4 bases and J by 2 bases, with 11 bases of the junction left unmatched. The CDR3 runs 17 residues. CDR1 MDHEN and CDR2 SYDVKM come from the germline V gene. This CDR3 reads CASSSPGTRIDTDTQYF. CDR3 nucleotides: TGTGCCAGCAGTTCCCCCGGGACTAGAATAGACACAGATACGCAGTATTTT.

The sample holds many counts of this clonotype. This chain links TRBV4-1 with TRBJ1-1; no clear D. The germline CDR1 and CDR2 sequences are MGHRA and YSYEKL. This CDR3 spans 14 amino acids. The V end lost 3 bases, the J end lost 1 base, and 9 bases lay between the germline ends. The CDR3 sequence is CASSQLARNTEAFF. In DNA form, the CDR3 reads TGCGCCAGCAGCCAGTTGGCCAGGAACACTGAAGCTTTCTTT.

This clonotype was counted between two and nine times. V and J are TRBV7-2 and TRBJ1-1; D remains ambiguous. This CDR3 is built from 15 residues. The germline V gene has CDR1 SGHTA and CDR2 FQGNSA. V lost 1 base and J 0 bases, leaving 9 bases between the germline ends. The CDR3 DNA reads as TGTGCCAGCAGCTTAGGACTGACACTGAACACTGAAGCTTTCTTT. Encoded protein: CASSLGLTLNTEAFF.

This chain joins TRBV4-3 and TRBJ1-2; tentative D call: TRBD1 (6 bases). Germline V gives CDR1 LGHNA, CDR2 YSLEER. The ends were cut back, 0 bases at V and 5 bases at J, with 19 bases in the middle. The CDR3 covers 17 residues. Here the CDR3 DNA reads TGCGCCAGCAGCCAAGAGCAGGGGCCTTCAAGACGGTATGGCTACACCTTC. This gives the protein CASSQEQGPSRRYGYTF.

This clonotype appeared many times. The J gene is TRBJ2-5, the V gene TRBV7-6, with unresolved D. The germline V gene encodes CDR1 SGHVS and CDR2 FNYEAQ. Trimming took off 6 bases at V and 5 bases at J, with 7 bases between the two ends. This CDR3 contains 11 residues. The CDR3 protein is CASRSRETQYF. As DNA, the CDR3 is TGTGCCAGCAGGTCGCGGGAGACCCAGTACTTC.

This clonotype has at least ten counts. The V gene is TRBV2, the J gene TRBJ2-4; a weak D match, TRBD1 (6 bases). The V and J ends lost 0 bases and 4 bases respectively, with 13 bases between them. The CDR3 runs 16 residues. Germline V lookup: CDR1 SNHLY, CDR2 FYNNEI. The CDR3 protein is CASSEAGQPPKNIQYF. Here the CDR3 DNA reads TGTGCCAGCAGTGAAGCCGGACAGCCGCCTAAAAACATTCAGTACTTC.

This clonotype was detected ten times or more. The chain uses TRBV12-3 or TRBV12-4 and TRBJ1-3; no reliable D call. The CDR3 runs 15 residues. V was clipped by 3 bases and J by 1 base, with 10 bases between them. CDR3 sequence: CASSFDRSSGNTIYF. In DNA, the CDR3 is TGTGCCAGCAGTTTCGATCGGAGTTCTGGAAACACCATATATTTT.

This clonotype was observed many times. J is TRBJ2-7 and V is TRBV6-1, with TRBD1 matching over 7 bases. The germline V gene has CDR1 MNHNS and CDR2 SASEGT. V shed 4 bases, J shed 1 base, and the junction held 4 bases outside the gene matches. CDR3 length: 14 amino acids. CDR3 DNA: TGTGCCAGCAGTGCCCGGGACAGATCCTACGAGCAGTACGTC. It yields the protein CASSARDRSYEQYV.

This clonotype was counted ten times or more. The chain joins TRBV15 to TRBJ1-5; a possible D gene is TRBD1 (6 bases). The germline V gene has CDR1 LNHNV and CDR2 YYDKDF (reference sequence). Trimming removed 6 bases from V and 0 bases from J, with 18 bases in between. This CDR3 is 17 amino acids long. CDR3 bases: TGTGCCACCAGACGGGGACACTCCCGGTATAGCAATCAGCCCCAGCATTTT. This encodes CATRRGHSRYSNQPQHF.

Of note for this clonotype: A much larger clone lies a single base off, so this may be a read error. The chain combines TRBV12-3 or TRBV12-4 with TRBJ1-3; D call uncertain. The CDR3 loop spans 14 amino acids. Here the CDR3 DNA reads TGTGCCAGCAGTGTAAGGAGCTCTGGAGACACCATATATTTT. It specifies CASSVRSSGDTIYF.

The sample holds many counts of this clonotype. The chain is built from TRBV14 and TRBJ2-7; 7 positions agree with TRBD2. Trimming removed 1 base from V and 2 bases from J; junction bases left unmatched: 8. The CDR3 has 16 residues. Per germline, CDR1 SGHDN and CDR2 FVKESK. Here the CDR3 reads CASSQGTAGAAYEQYF. The CDR3 DNA follows: TGTGCCAGCAGCCAAGGAACTGCGGGAGCAGCCTACGAGCAGTACTTC.

The chain employs TRBV7-9 and TRBJ2-3; no reliable D call. V dropped 1 base and J dropped 4 bases, with 15 bases sitting between them. The CDR3 has 16 amino acids. Looked up from germline, CDR1 is SEHNR and CDR2 is FQNEAQ (reference sequence). CDR3 residues: CASSLGRRAWADTQYF. CDR3 sequence (DNA): TGTGCCAGCAGCTTAGGCAGGAGAGCATGGGCAGATACGCAGTATTTT.

This clonotype was counted ten times or more. The chain is built from TRBV7-2 and TRBJ2-1, with D possibly TRBD2 on 5 matching bases. The V gene's germline CDR1 is SGHTA and CDR2 FQGNSA. The V gene lost 10 bases and the J gene lost 12 bases, with 28 bases spanning the gap. There are 15 residues in the CDR3. The CDR3 sequence is CATPRDGGNRAGQFF. CDR3 DNA: TGTGCCACGCCGAGGGATGGTGGGAATCGGGCGGGGCAGTTCTTC.

This clonotype was detected a few times. V is TRBV20-1 and J is TRBJ2-3, with TRBD1 matching over 7 bases. CDR3 length: 17 amino acids. Germline CDR1 is DFQATT and CDR2 is SNEGSKA (reference sequence). Trimming removed 2 bases from V and 3 bases from J; junction bases left unmatched: 14. CDR3: CSARPGTAQVGTDTQYF. The CDR3, as DNA: TGCAGTGCTAGACCTGGGACAGCGCAAGTAGGGACAGATACGCAGTATTTT.

This clonotype was seen at least ten times. The J gene is TRBJ2-3, the V gene TRBV6-2 or TRBV6-3; D is unclear. There are 14 residues in the CDR3. Per germline, CDR1 MNHEY and CDR2 SVGEGT. With 7 bases removed from V and 9 bases from J, the gap between germline ends came to 20 bases. The CDR3: CASTSSRGLPTQYF. In nucleotides, the CDR3 is TGTGCCAGCACCTCTTCCCGCGGCCTCCCCACGCAGTATTTT.

This clonotype has ten or more counts. The chain carries TRBV7-3 and TRBJ2-2; D unresolved. This CDR3 is built from 12 residues. Germline assignment: CDR1 SGHTA and CDR2 FQGTGA. Trimming removed 4 bases at V and 5 bases at J, with 5 bases between. DNA for the CDR3: TGTGCCAGCAGCTCACATACCGGGGAGCTGTTTTTT. Residues: CASSSHTGELFF.

Many counts were recorded for this clonotype. The chain recombines TRBV5-1 with TRBJ1-1, with TRBD1 identical over 7 bases. After removal of 7 bases from V and 0 bases from J, the junction contained 3 bases not matched to a gene. The length of the CDR3 is 13 residues. CDR1 and CDR2 (germline): SGHRS, YFSETQ. The CDR3 sequence is CASQGTVNTEAFF. CDR3 coding DNA: TGCGCCAGCCAAGGGACAGTGAACACTGAAGCTTTCTTT.

With respect to this clonotype: A much larger clonotype is one base distant, so this may be a read error. The chain employs TRBV6-1 and TRBJ2-5; D ambiguous. CDR1 is MNHNS and CDR2 is SASEGT in the germline V gene. CDR3 size: 16 residues. Trimming left V 6 bases short and J 5 bases short, with 22 bases between. CDR3 loop: CASSQLGRAERETQYF. As DNA, the CDR3 is TGTGCCAGCAGCCAACTCGGACGGGCTGAGAGGGAGACCCAGTACTTC.

This clonotype has ten or more counts. V and J are TRBV30 and TRBJ2-7; D not resolved. CDR1 and CDR2 (germline): GTSNPN, SVGIG (reference sequence). Trimming cost V 3 bases and J 6 bases, with 9 bases left between them. The CDR3 length is 11 residues. This CDR3 is CAWSFNGEQYF. CDR3 DNA sequence: TGTGCCTGGAGCTTCAATGGCGAGCAGTACTTC.